Each of the 3 T cell receptor beta chains below was sequenced from the same sample in a study of identical twins. MiXCR, run by TCRdb on the 5' RACE reads, gives a single entry per CDR3 protein. This table has roughly 1,500,000 distinct CDR3 sequences, 32% appearing once. Material for sequencing was cord blood. The receptors derive from a newborn girl in good health.

This clonotype occurred once. An end of the junction does not agree with germline; a read error may underlie this. The V call is TRBV28, the J call TRBJ2-5, with D perhaps TRBD2 (5 bases). This CDR3 contains 18 residues. CDR1 and CDR2 from the germline V gene are MDHEN and SYDVKM. The CDR3 region has the DNA TGCGCCAGCAGTTCACCCCTCAGACGGGATAACCCTCAAGAGACCCAGTACTTC. Residues: CASSSPLRRDNPQETQYF. The full variable domain, with the rest looked up from reference TRBV28 and TRBJ2-5, is DVKVTQSSRYLVKRTGEKVFLECVQDMDHENMFWYRQDPGLGLRLIYFSYDVKMKEKGDIPEGYSVSREKKERFSLILESASTNQTSMYLCASSSPLRRDNPQETQYFGPGTRLLVL.

The table lists this clonotype with many counts. The chain employs TRBV2 and TRBJ2-7; perhaps TRBD1 as D (6 bases). Germline loops: CDR1 SNHLY, CDR2 FYNNEI. This CDR3 is 14 amino acids long. V was cut by 6 bases and J by 3 bases, with 15 bases left in between. The CDR3 nucleotides read TGTGCCAGCAGACTCCGGGACATTTTCTACGAGCAGTACTTC. Translation gives CASRLRDIFYEQYF.

This chain links TRBV24-1 with TRBJ1-5, with D unresolved. Germline-derived CDR1 and CDR2 are KGHDR and SFDVKD. Between the trimmed V and J ends, which lost 5 bases and 5 bases, there was a span of 12 bases. The CDR3 is made up of 14 amino acids. CDR3 sequence (DNA): TGTGCCACCAGTGCCGGGAGGCTTCATCAGCCCCAGCATTTT. Its translation is CATSAGRLHQPQHF.